What follows are 14 T cell receptor beta chains derived from one specimen sequenced in a study of blood T cell repertoires in COVID-19. The assay was immunoSEQ multiplex PCR, and TCRdb's table has in-frame clones only and misses some. The sample contains about 400,000 clones, over 85% of which appear only once. Sequenced sample: PBMCs or T cells enriched from blood (not recorded which). Source of these receptors: a woman in her 30s who had recovered from COVID-19.

This clone was recorded once. The chain employs TRBV7-2 and TRBJ2-3, with D possibly TRBD1 on 5 matching bases. Trimming pared 5 bases from V and 0 bases from J, leaving 12 bases between. Germline V lookup: CDR1 SGHTA, CDR2 FQGNSA. The CDR3 runs to 15 residues. CDR3 nucleotide sequence: TGTGCCAGCAGCAGAGACAGAGTTAGCACAGATACGCAGTATTTT. Protein sequence: CASSRDRVSTDTQYF.

The rearrangement uses TRBV6-2 or TRBV6-3 and TRBJ1-2; unclear D gene. From germline, CDR1 is MNHEY and CDR2 SVGEGT. Trimming removed 6 bases at V and 2 bases at J, with 10 bases between. The CDR3 length is 13 residues. CDR3 sequence (DNA): TGTGCCAGCAGCAGGACTGCCAACTATGGCTACACCTTC. Encoded protein: CASSRTANYGYTF.

The chain employs TRBV7-9 and TRBJ2-1; a weak D match, TRBD1 (5 bases). The length of the CDR3 is 13 residues. CDR1 is SEHNR, CDR2 FQNEAQ, per germline (reference sequence). Between the trimmed V and J ends, which lost 2 bases and 6 bases, there was a span of 8 bases. The CDR3 nucleotides read TGTGCCAGCAGCTTACCAGGGATCAATGAGCAGTTCTTC. Translating it yields CASSLPGINEQFF.

The chain recombines TRBV24-1 with TRBJ1-1; 11 bases match TRBD1. J lost 3 bases, V lost 8 bases, and 4 bases had no gene match. This CDR3 is 14 amino acids long. Germline loops: CDR1 KGHDR, CDR2 SFDVKD. The CDR3 spells CATIWTGGYTEAFF. Written as DNA, the CDR3 is TGTGCCACCATATGGACAGGGGGCTACACTGAAGCTTTCTTT.

The V call is TRBV6-5, the J call TRBJ2-7; TRBD1 matches at 7 bases. The CDR3 contains 15 residues. J lost 0 bases, V lost 1 base, and 3 bases had no gene match. Germline V gene sequence: CDR1 MNHEY, CDR2 SVGAGI. The CDR3 DNA sequence: TGTGCCAGCAGTTACTTCGACAGGGACTCCTACGAGCAGTACTTC. This translates into CASSYFDRDSYEQYF.

This sequence joins TRBV18 and TRBJ1-6, with D unclear. Germline CDR1 and CDR2: KGHSH and LQKENI. V was shortened by 2 bases and J by 5 bases, with 13 bases between the two germline ends. This CDR3 has 16 residues. The CDR3 DNA sequence: TGTGCCAGCTCACCAGAAGCGGGCAGTAATAATTCACCCCTCCACTTT. Protein sequence: CASSPEAGSNNSPLHF.

V gene TRBV7-2 combines with J gene TRBJ2-7, with D perhaps matching TRBD2 (6 bases). Trimming took off 7 bases at V and 4 bases at J, with 14 bases between the two ends. The germline V gene encodes CDR1 SGHTA and CDR2 FQGNSA. The CDR3 loop spans 13 amino acids. CDR3 coding DNA: TGTGCCAGCAACCCGGGAGCTGGTTACGAGCAGTACTTC. It codes for CASNPGAGYEQYF.

V and J are TRBV2 and TRBJ1-5; D call uncertain. Germline V gene lookup returns CDR1 SNHLY and CDR2 FYNNEI. V lost 1 base to trimming and J lost 11 bases, with 9 bases between them. This CDR3 has 12 residues. The CDR3 DNA reads as TGTGCCAGCAGTGAAGGAGGGCAAACCCAGCATTTT. This codes for CASSEGGQTQHF.

This rearrangement joins TRBV25-1 to TRBJ1-1, with D possibly matching TRBD1 (5 bases). The germline V and J ends were trimmed by 11 bases and 4 bases, with 23 bases remaining between them. Germline V gene data show CDR1 as MGHDK and CDR2 as SYGVNS. The CDR3 extends over 15 amino acids. CDR3 loop: CACPRRGKGGTEAFF. For the CDR3, the DNA is TGTGCCTGCCCAAGACGGGGGAAAGGAGGCACTGAAGCTTTCTTT.

This rearrangement joins TRBV4-3 to TRBJ1-2, with a tentative D call TRBD1 (5 bases). CDR3 size: 15 residues. Trimming removed 1 base at V and 7 bases at J, with 16 bases between. Per the germline V gene, CDR1 is LGHNA and CDR2 is YSLEER. The CDR3 DNA follows: TGCGCCAGCAGCCAAGGAGCAGGGTTTAGCAGTGGCTACACCTTC. Protein: CASSQGAGFSSGYTF.

V and J are TRBV5-1 and TRBJ1-1; 10 bases are a match to TRBD1. CDR1 is SGHRS, CDR2 YFSETQ, per germline. The CDR3 is 17 amino acids. V lost 5 bases to trimming and J lost 0 bases; unmatched junction nucleotides: 10. The CDR3: CASRNGQGVSMNTEAFF. The DNA for the CDR3 is TGCGCCAGCAGAAATGGACAGGGGGTGTCCATGAACACTGAAGCTTTCTTT.

V gene TRBV23-1 combines with J gene TRBJ2-5, with TRBD1 matching over 9 bases. TRBV23-1 is treated as an ORF (open reading frame) with a function not yet certain. Losses at the gene ends were 8 bases for V and 5 bases for J; bases not matched to a gene: 3. This CDR3 is 12 amino acids long. CDR3 in amino acids: CASFDRGETQYF. The CDR3 coding sequence is TGCGCCAGCTTCGACAGGGGGGAGACCCAGTACTTC.

The chain combines TRBV9 with TRBJ2-5, with 14 bases aligning to TRBD2. The CDR3 has 16 amino acids. J was trimmed by 5 bases and V by 2 bases; bases with no gene match: 5. Germline V gene sequence: CDR1 SGDLS, CDR2 YYNGEE. The CDR3, as DNA: TGTGCCAGCAGCGTCGGACTAGCGGGGGGCACGGAGACCCAGTACTTC. As protein: CASSVGLAGGTETQYF.

The chain has TRBV29-1 and TRBJ2-7, with 7 bases aligning to TRBD1. The J segment lost 2 bases and the V segment lost 4 bases, leaving 8 bases of the junction unmatched. The CDR3 extends over 14 amino acids. Germline values: CDR1 SQVTM, CDR2 ANQGSEA. DNA of the CDR3: TGCAGCGTTGGCCGGGACAGCCGTACCTACGAGCAGTACTTC. This sequence encodes CSVGRDSRTYEQYF.